The clone carrying this T cell receptor beta chain is a singleton in its sample. Its antigen is still unknown. The data belong to a study of cytomegalovirus exposure and HLA in healthy donors. The donors were members of the approximately 120-subject validation cohort (separate from the approximately 650-subject first cohort). Per germline, CDR1 DFQATT and CDR2 SNEGSKA (reference sequence). Trimming took off 5 bases at V and 5 bases at J, with 8 bases between the two ends. This CDR3 region has 11 residues. Study-wide results and caveats: First-cohort TCR clusters tended to co-occur in the 130 or so validation repertoires, a later analysis found. According to reports, the classifier identified cytomegalovirus status with high specificity and sensitivity. The study recorded 164 TCR beta chains that were cytomegalovirus-associated.

Sequencing was performed with immunoSEQ multiplex PCR; in TCRdb, only in-frame clones are kept and a portion is missing. The top ten clones hold about 4.4% of a sample with 90,000 to 150,000 clones, around nine tenths of them seen once. The chain carries TRBV20-1 and TRBJ2-3; D is unclear. The sequence came from a man aged 18-30 years in good health and CMV-seropositive. The source material was PBMCs. The CDR3 region has the DNA TGCAGTGCTCTCCACGGAGATACGCAGTATTTT. It specifies CSALHGDTQYF.